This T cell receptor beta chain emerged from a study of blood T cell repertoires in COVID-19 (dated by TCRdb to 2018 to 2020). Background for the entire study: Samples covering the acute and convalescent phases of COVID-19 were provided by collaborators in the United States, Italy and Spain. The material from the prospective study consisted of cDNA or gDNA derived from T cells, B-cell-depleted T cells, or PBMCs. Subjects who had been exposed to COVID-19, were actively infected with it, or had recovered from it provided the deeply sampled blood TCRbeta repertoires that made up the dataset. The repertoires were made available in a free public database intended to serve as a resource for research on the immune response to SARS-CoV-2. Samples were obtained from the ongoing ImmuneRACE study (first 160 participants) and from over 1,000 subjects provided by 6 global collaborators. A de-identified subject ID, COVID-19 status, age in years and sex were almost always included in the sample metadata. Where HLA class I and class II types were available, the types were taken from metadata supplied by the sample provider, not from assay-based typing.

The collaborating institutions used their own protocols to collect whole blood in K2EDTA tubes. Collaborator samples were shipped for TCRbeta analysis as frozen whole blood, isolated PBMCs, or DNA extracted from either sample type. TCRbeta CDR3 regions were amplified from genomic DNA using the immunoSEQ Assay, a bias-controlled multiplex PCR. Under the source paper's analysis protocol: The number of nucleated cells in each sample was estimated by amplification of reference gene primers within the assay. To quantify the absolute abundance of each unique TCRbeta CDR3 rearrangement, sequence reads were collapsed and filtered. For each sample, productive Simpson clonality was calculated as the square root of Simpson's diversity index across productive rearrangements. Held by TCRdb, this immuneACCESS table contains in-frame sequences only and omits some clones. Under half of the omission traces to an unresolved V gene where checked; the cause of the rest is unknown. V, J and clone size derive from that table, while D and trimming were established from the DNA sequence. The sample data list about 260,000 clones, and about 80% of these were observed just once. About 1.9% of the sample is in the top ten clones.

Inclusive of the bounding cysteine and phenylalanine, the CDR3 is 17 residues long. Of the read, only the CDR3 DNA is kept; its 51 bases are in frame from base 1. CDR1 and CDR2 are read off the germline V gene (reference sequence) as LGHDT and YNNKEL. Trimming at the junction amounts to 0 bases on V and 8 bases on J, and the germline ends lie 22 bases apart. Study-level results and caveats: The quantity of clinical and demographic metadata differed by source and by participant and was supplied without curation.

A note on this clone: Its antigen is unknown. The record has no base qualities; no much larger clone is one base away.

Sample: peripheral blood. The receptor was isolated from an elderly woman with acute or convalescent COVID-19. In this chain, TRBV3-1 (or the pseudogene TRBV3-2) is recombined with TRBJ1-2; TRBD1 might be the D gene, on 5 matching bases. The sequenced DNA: TGTGCCAGCAGCCAAGACGGACACGTCGGCCGCCGTGGGGGCTACACCTTC. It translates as CASSQDGHVGRRGGYTF.